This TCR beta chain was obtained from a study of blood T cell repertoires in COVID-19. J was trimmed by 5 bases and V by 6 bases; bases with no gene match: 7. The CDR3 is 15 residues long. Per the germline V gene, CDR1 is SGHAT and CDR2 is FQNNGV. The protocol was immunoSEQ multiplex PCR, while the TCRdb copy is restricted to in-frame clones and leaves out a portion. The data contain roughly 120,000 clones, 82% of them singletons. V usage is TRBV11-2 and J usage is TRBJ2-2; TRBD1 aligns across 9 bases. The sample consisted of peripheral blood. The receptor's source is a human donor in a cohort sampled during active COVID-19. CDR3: CASSHMTGGTGELFF. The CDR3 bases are TGTGCCAGCAGTCATATGACAGGGGGAACCGGGGAGCTGTTTTTT. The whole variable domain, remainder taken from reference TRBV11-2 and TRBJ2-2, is EAGVAQSPRYKIIEKRQSVAFWCNPISGHATLYWYQQILGQGPKLLIQFQNNGVVDDSQLPKDRFSAERLKGVDSTLKIQPAKLEDSAVYLCASSHMTGGTGELFFGEGSRLTVL.